This T cell receptor (beta chain) was retrieved from a study of graft-versus-host responses after intestinal transplantation. Background on the study: Recipients obtained multivisceral, liver-intestinal, or isolated intestinal transplants. All of the recipients had induction that used anti-thymocyte globulin, then tacrolimus and steroids for approximately 3 years. Study-wide results and limits: In patients with graft-donor T cell macrochimerism, allograft graft-versus-host to host-versus-graft clonal ratios were high. Peak circulating GvH clone levels tracked with early post-transplant HvG declines.

Generated by immunoSEQ multiplex PCR, the TCRdb table keeps only in-frame clones and is missing some. Here the sample spans tens of thousands of clones, more than 85% being singletons. The CDR3 totals 14 residues. The V end lost 0 bases, the J end lost 10 bases, and 11 bases lay between the germline ends. The germline gives CDR1 SGHTS, CDR2 YDEGEE. As to this clone: No antigen is known for it.

This clonotype originated in a human donor who received an intestinal transplant. V and J are TRBV5-8 and TRBJ1-6; D is undetermined. Material: unstimulated CD8+ T cells sorted from spleen or lymph node cells, obtained before intestinal transplant. The CDR3 region has the DNA TGTGCCAGCAGCTTGGCGGGATTCCGATCACCCCTCCACTTT. Amino acids: CASSLAGFRSPLHF.